This passage covers 8 T cell receptor beta chains from one sample sequenced in a study of lymphopenia after photon versus proton radiotherapy. Sequenced by immunoSEQ multiplex PCR; TCRdb stores in-frame clones only, minus some. The sample includes fewer than 25,000 clones, 84% of them seen just once. The starting material was peripheral blood, obtained from a patient treated with photon-based radiotherapy. The receptor source for this set is a man in his forties or fifties with gastric cancer.

This clone is labeled as medium-sized. The CDR3 protein is CASSHPRGSYEQYF. DNA for the CDR3: TGTGCCAGCTCACACCCGAGGGGGTCCTACGAGCAGTACTTC. The J gene is TRBJ2-7, the V gene TRBV18, with a tentative D call TRBD1 (6 bases). Germline V gene sequence: CDR1 KGHSH, CDR2 LQKENI. This CDR3 is built from 14 residues. V was clipped by 4 bases and J by 1 base, with 11 bases between them.

CDR3 residues: CARSSPGARGNQPQHF. In DNA, the CDR3 is TGTGCCAGAAGCAGTCCAGGGGCGCGGGGCAATCAGCCCCAGCATTTT. The chain carries TRBV5-3 and TRBJ1-5, with D perhaps TRBD1 (6 bases). TRBV5-3 is an ORF; its function is uncertain. This CDR3 spans 16 amino acids. The V gene lost 4 bases and the J gene lost 2 bases, with 16 bases spanning the gap.

V and J are TRBV19 and TRBJ2-2; D ambiguous. V gave up 6 bases and J gave up 5 bases, with 13 bases separating them. This CDR3 is 14 amino acids long. Looked up from germline, CDR1 is LNHDA and CDR2 is SQIVND (reference sequence). The chain's CDR3 is CASREGMWTGELFF. In nucleotides, the CDR3 is TGTGCCAGTAGGGAAGGGATGTGGACCGGGGAGCTGTTTTTT.

The chain is built from TRBV18 and TRBJ2-5, with 9 bases fitting TRBD1. Germline CDR1 KGHSH, CDR2 LQKENI. The CDR3 is made up of 14 amino acids. J lost 4 bases, V lost 3 bases, and 3 bases had no gene match. CDR3 region: CASSPDRGAETQYF. The DNA for the CDR3 is TGTGCCAGCTCACCTGACAGGGGGGCAGAGACCCAGTACTTC.

The CDR3 DNA reads as TGTGCCAGCAGCACACAGGGTGACACTGAAGCTTTCTTT. It is translated as CASSTQGDTEAFF. J is TRBJ1-1 and V is TRBV5-5; D possibly corresponds to TRBD1 (6 bases). The CDR3 runs to 13 residues. V was shortened by 4 bases and J by 3 bases, with 10 bases between the two germline ends. In germline, CDR1 is SGHKS, CDR2 YYEKEE (reference sequence).

The rearrangement uses TRBV19 and TRBJ1-2; D call uncertain. Germline loops: CDR1 LNHDA, CDR2 SQIVND (reference sequence). V was shortened by 7 bases and J by 3 bases, with 18 bases between the two germline ends. The CDR3 sequence is 15 residues long. CDR3 nucleotide sequence: TGTGCCAGTAACGGCCGGCCGAACCGGGACTATGGCTACACCTTC. It specifies CASNGRPNRDYGYTF.

The J gene is TRBJ1-5, the V gene TRBV19; tentative D call: TRBD1 (6 bases). V gave up 2 bases and J gave up 2 bases, with 16 bases separating them. The CDR3 length is 17 residues. In germline, CDR1 is LNHDA, CDR2 SQIVND (reference sequence). The CDR3 region has the DNA TGTGCCAGTAGTATAATTAGCGGGGGGGCCGGCAATCAGCCCCAGCATTTT. Its protein is CASSIISGGAGNQPQHF.

V and J are TRBV19 and TRBJ1-1; D remains ambiguous. Trimming cost V 6 bases and J 6 bases, with 8 bases left between them. CDR1 LNHDA and CDR2 SQIVND come from the germline V gene (reference sequence). This CDR3 is 11 amino acids long. The CDR3 nucleotides read TGTGCCAGTAGGAGTGTTGCTGAAGCTTTCTTT. Translated, it gives CASRSVAEAFF.